A single sample gave rise to the 3 T cell receptor beta chains below, sequenced in a study of cytomegalovirus exposure and HLA in healthy donors. The PCR was carried out with 60 Vbeta primers and 13 Jbeta primers. Repertoires were generated with immunoSEQ multiplex PCR, while TCRdb's copy carries only in-frame clones and drops some. The sample shows 35,000 to 55,000 clones, around two thirds of them seen only once. The specimen was PBMCs. The receptors shown here come from a woman in her twenties or thirties in good health and CMV-seronegative.

The CDR3 spells CASSPFSGSTDTQYF. The CDR3 DNA sequence: TGTGCCAGCTCACCGTTTAGCGGGAGCACAGATACGCAGTATTTT. The chain carries TRBV18 and TRBJ2-3; the match to TRBD2 covers 7 bases. The CDR3 totals 15 residues. Germline assignment: CDR1 KGHSH and CDR2 LQKENI. J gave up 0 bases and V 3 bases, and 3 bases lay outside the gene matches.

The chain links TRBV7-2 to TRBJ2-3; TRBD2 is a possible D gene (6 bases). V dropped 2 bases and J dropped 0 bases, with 12 bases sitting between them. Germline CDR1 is SGHTA and CDR2 is FQGNSA. This CDR3 region has 16 residues. The CDR3 region has the DNA TGTGCCAGCAGCTTAAGGCTAGCGTCTAGCACAGATACGCAGTATTTT. Translated, it gives CASSLRLASSTDTQYF.

The chain uses TRBV5-6 and TRBJ1-4; a possible D gene is TRBD1 (5 bases). The CDR3 extends over 13 amino acids. V gave up 4 bases and J gave up 5 bases, with 9 bases separating them. The V gene's germline CDR1 is SGHDT and CDR2 YYEEEE. The CDR3 spells CASSPTENEKLFF. The CDR3 DNA reads TGTGCCAGCAGCCCGACAGAAAATGAAAAACTGTTTTTT.